This T cell receptor beta chain is drawn from a study of blood T cells in healthy people across ages. Study-wide results and limits: PBMCs went unsorted, and a conclusive naive versus antigen-experienced comparison was therefore prevented.

Combining a sample-barcoded 5' primer with a J-beta primer mix, a second PCR ran for 7 to 11 cycles. A tag from a template-switch adaptor with 12 random nucleotides marked each cDNA molecule. TCRdb used MiXCR to reprocess the 5' RACE reads, holding one entry per CDR3 protein. The table includes fewer than 600,000 distinct CDR3 sequences, about 27% detected once. The CDR3 has 15 residues. Germline V gives CDR1 SGDLS, CDR2 YYNGEE. Losses at the gene ends were 1 base for V and 2 bases for J; bases not matched to a gene: 2. A minimum of 6 micrograms of total RNA was extracted per sample. This clonotype has ten or more counts. Antigen unknown. The same data also contributed to another study, on T cells of mothers and their children.

V is TRBV9 and J is TRBJ2-3; TRBD2 matches at 9 bases. The sequenced material came from blood. The clonotype comes from a boy younger than 10 in good health. The CDR3, as DNA: TGTGCCAGCAGCGTACTAGCGGGACCCACAGATACGCAGTATTTT. Its protein is CASSVLAGPTDTQYF. Drawing the rest from reference TRBV9 and TRBJ2-3, the complete variable domain is DSGVTQTPKHLITATGQRVTLRCSPRSGDLSVYWYQQSLDQGLQFLIQYYNGEERAKGNILERFSAQQFPDLHSELNLSSLELGDSALYFCASSVLAGPTDTQYFGPGTRLTVL.